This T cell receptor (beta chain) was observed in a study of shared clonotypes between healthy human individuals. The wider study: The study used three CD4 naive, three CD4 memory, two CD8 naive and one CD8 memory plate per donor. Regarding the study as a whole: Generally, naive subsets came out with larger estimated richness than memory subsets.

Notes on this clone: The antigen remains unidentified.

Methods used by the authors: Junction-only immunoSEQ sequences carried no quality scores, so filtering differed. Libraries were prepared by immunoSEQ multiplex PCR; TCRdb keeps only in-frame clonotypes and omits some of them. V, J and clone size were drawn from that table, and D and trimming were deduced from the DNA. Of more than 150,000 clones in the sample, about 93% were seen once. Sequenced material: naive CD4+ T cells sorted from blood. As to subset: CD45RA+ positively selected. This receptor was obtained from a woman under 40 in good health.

CDR3: CASSPSVDSSYEQYF. The CDR3 DNA reads TGTGCCAGCTCACCATCTGTGGACAGCTCCTACGAGCAGTACTTC. The J gene is TRBJ2-7, the V gene TRBV18, with D possibly matching TRBD1 (6 bases). CDR3 length: 15 residues. V dropped 2 bases and J dropped 0 bases, with 11 bases sitting between them. The germline gives CDR1 KGHSH, CDR2 LQKENI.